The rows below give T cell receptor beta chains drawn from one sample of a study of blood T cell repertoires in COVID-19. TCRdb's copy holds only in-frame clones and misses some; the assay was immunoSEQ multiplex PCR. The sample has approximately 220,000 clones; roughly four fifths are singletons. The sequenced sample consisted of peripheral blood. The receptors here all came from a woman in her 70s with acute or convalescent COVID-19. The CDR3 runs from the conserved cysteine through the conserved F or W. A D gene is named only where the DNA matches it firmly. Clone size is shown for a subset of rows, as once, few, many or a class of expanded clone.

j_call d_call v_call clone_size cdr3_nt cdr3_aa
TRBJ1-1 NA TRBV7-9 NA TGTGCCAGCAGCCCACGGGGGGTGGGCACTGAAGCTTTCTTT CASSPRGVGTEAFF
TRBJ1-6 NA TRBV6-2/TRBV6-3 NA TGTGCCAGCAGCCAAACACCAAATAATTCACCCCTCCACTTT CASSQTPNNSPLHF
TRBJ2-1 NA TRBV7-9 NA TGTGCCAGCAGCCACGTTTCGGGCAATGAGCAGTTCTTC CASSHVSGNEQFF
TRBJ1-2 TRBD1 TRBV7-2 NA TGTGCCAGCAGCACCAGACAGGGCAACTATGGCTACACCTTC CASSTRQGNYGYTF
TRBJ1-2 TRBD1 TRBV27 NA TGTGCCAGCAGTGCCCGACAGGGACCGACTGGCTACACCTTC CASSARQGPTGYTF
TRBJ1-2 NA TRBV10-3 NA TGTGCCATCAGTGATTGGACACAGTCTGGCTACACCTTC CAISDWTQSGYTF
TRBJ2-7 TRBD1 TRBV5-4 NA TGTGCCAGCAGCTTTAGACAGGGCACCTACGAGCAGTACTTC CASSFRQGTYEQYF
TRBJ1-5 NA TRBV6-5 NA TGTGCCAGCTCAAGGCAAGGGGAAGGCAATCAGCCCCAGCATTTT CASSRQGEGNQPQHF
TRBJ2-5 TRBD2 TRBV7-9 NA TGTGCCAGCAGCCCACGCGGACTAGCGGGGTGGGAGACCCAGTACTTC CASSPRGLAGWETQYF
TRBJ1-6 NA TRBV7-2 NA TGTGCCAGCAGCTTAGAACCGGGAACAAGCTCACCCCTCCACTTT CASSLEPGTSSPLHF
TRBJ1-5 NA TRBV30 NA TGTGCCTGGAACCGGGTTGGCCAGCCCCAGCATTTT CAWNRVGQPQHF
TRBJ1-5 NA TRBV7-2 NA TGTGCCAGCAGCTTACAGGGGCCCAGCAATCAGCCCCAGCATTTT CASSLQGPSNQPQHF
TRBJ1-6 TRBD1 TRBV28 NA TGTGCCAGCAGAAGGACAGGGGGCCATTCACCCCTCCACTTT CASRRTGGHSPLHF
TRBJ2-7 NA TRBV29-1 NA TGCAGCGTTGCCAAGTCACAGGCATTGATCGAGCAGTACTTC CSVAKSQALIEQYF
TRBJ1-5 NA TRBV6-5 once TGTGCCAGCGGGGGAGGGCATCAGCCCCAGCATTTT CASGGGHQPQHF
TRBJ1-1 TRBD1 TRBV7-9 NA TGTGCCAGCAGCTTAGCGCGGGACAGAACTGAAGCTTTCTTT CASSLARDRTEAFF
TRBJ1-5 TRBD1 TRBV30 NA TGTGCCTGGAGTGTACATTGGGACAGGGGCAATCAGCCCCAGCATTTT CAWSVHWDRGNQPQHF
TRBJ1-3 NA TRBV6-6 NA TGTGCCAGCAGTTACCCCGGGGGTGGAAACACCATATATTTT CASSYPGGGNTIYF
TRBJ1-6 NA TRBV28 NA TGTGCCAGCAGTTTCTCGACAGGCTATAATTCACCCCTCCACTTT CASSFSTGYNSPLHF
TRBJ1-6 NA TRBV7-2 once TGTGCCAGCAGCCAAGATGGCGGGGCCCGCAATTCACCCCTCCACTTT CASSQDGGARNSPLHF
TRBJ1-2 NA TRBV18 NA TGTGCCAGCTCACCAGCCAGCTATGGCTACACCTTC CASSPASYGYTF
TRBJ2-1 TRBD1 TRBV24-1 NA TGTGCCACCAGGGGGACAGCCGGCACCGAGCAGTTCTTC CATRGTAGTEQFF
TRBJ1-2 NA TRBV24-1 few TGTGCCACCAGTGATTGGAGGAGTACTGGCTACACCTTC CATSDWRSTGYTF
TRBJ1-2 TRBD1 TRBV4-1 many TGCGCCAGCAGCCAATTAGGGGGCGCGGATGGCTACACCTTC CASSQLGGADGYTF
TRBJ1-6 TRBD1 TRBV19 NA TGTGCCAGTAGTATACCGGGACAGGGGAGCTCACCCCTCCACTTT CASSIPGQGSSPLHF
TRBJ2-3 TRBD2 TRBV7-2 NA TGTGCCAGCAGCACTAGTGGGGTGGTAGCGGGGGGATACGATACGCAGTATTTT CASSTSGVVAGGYDTQYF
TRBJ1-5 NA TRBV10-1 NA TGCGCCAGCAAGACGAGGGTAGGGAATCAGCCCCAGCATTTT CASKTRVGNQPQHF
TRBJ1-1 NA TRBV7-9 NA TGTGCCAGCAGCCGTGACGGGGTTTACACTGAAGCTTTCTTT CASSRDGVYTEAFF
TRBJ1-1 NA TRBV19 NA TGTGCCAGTAGTTTGATCTTCGCCGGGGAGAACACTGAAGCTTTCTTT CASSLIFAGENTEAFF
TRBJ2-1 TRBD2 TRBV3-1/TRBV3-2 NA TGTGCCAGCAGCCGGGACGCTAGCGGGGGGGCCTATGAGCAGTTCTTC CASSRDASGGAYEQFF
TRBJ2-2 NA TRBV6-4 NA TGTGCCAGCAAAAAGGACAGATCTAACACCGGGGAGCTGTTTTTT CASKKDRSNTGELFF
TRBJ1-5 NA TRBV6-1 NA TGTGCCAGCAGGGAAACGAGATCGAAAAGTAGCAATCAGCCCCAGCATTTT CASRETRSKSSNQPQHF
TRBJ2-5 TRBD1 TRBV11-3 NA TGTGCCAGCAGCTCTGGGACAGGGGAGTGGGAGACCCAGTACTTC CASSSGTGEWETQYF
TRBJ2-5 TRBD2 TRBV24-1 NA TGTGCCACCAGTGGGACTAGCGGGGGGGCCCTGGAGACCCAGTACTTC CATSGTSGGALETQYF
TRBJ1-5 NA TRBV28 once TGTGCCAGCAGTTTAGTACAGCTGGACAATCAGCCCCAGCATTTT CASSLVQLDNQPQHF
TRBJ1-2 NA TRBV7-2 NA TGTGCCAGCAGCTTGACAGTGACACCCGATGGCTACACCTTC CASSLTVTPDGYTF
TRBJ2-2 NA TRBV29-1 NA TGCAGCGTTACAGTGAACACCGGGGAGCTGTTTTTT CSVTVNTGELFF
TRBJ1-2 TRBD1 TRBV4-3 NA TGCGCCAGCAGCCAAGACCCTGCGGGACAGTCAAACTATGGCTACACCTTC CASSQDPAGQSNYGYTF
TRBJ2-5 NA TRBV7-8 NA TGTGCCAGCAGCTTACAGGTGACCCAGTACTTC CASSLQVTQYF
TRBJ2-7 NA TRBV27 NA TGTGCCAGCAGTTTCCTCCCTCCGGGAAGCTCCTACGAGCAGTACTTC CASSFLPPGSSYEQYF
TRBJ2-2 TRBD1 TRBV4-1 NA TGCGCCAGCAGCCAAACACGGACAGGGATCGGGGAGCTGTTTTTT CASSQTRTGIGELFF
TRBJ2-3 TRBD2 TRBV10-3 NA TGTGCCATCAGTGAGACTAACGGGGGGGATACGCAGTATTTT CAISETNGGDTQYF
TRBJ1-2 TRBD1 TRBV5-1 once TGCGCCAGCAGCTTGGACAGGGGGTCGGGTGGCTACACCTTC CASSLDRGSGGYTF
TRBJ2-2 TRBD2 TRBV3-1/TRBV3-2 NA TGTGCCAGCAGCCAAGATAGGACTAGCGGTATCACCGGGGAGCTGTTTTTT CASSQDRTSGITGELFF
TRBJ2-2 TRBD2 TRBV2 NA TGTGCCAGCAGTGTTGGGGGGGTGACCGGGGAGCTGTTTTTT CASSVGGVTGELFF
TRBJ1-5 TRBD1 TRBV6-1 NA TGTGCCAGCAGTGAAGGTCCAGGGGGAGTGAGCAATCAGCCCCAGCATTTT CASSEGPGGVSNQPQHF